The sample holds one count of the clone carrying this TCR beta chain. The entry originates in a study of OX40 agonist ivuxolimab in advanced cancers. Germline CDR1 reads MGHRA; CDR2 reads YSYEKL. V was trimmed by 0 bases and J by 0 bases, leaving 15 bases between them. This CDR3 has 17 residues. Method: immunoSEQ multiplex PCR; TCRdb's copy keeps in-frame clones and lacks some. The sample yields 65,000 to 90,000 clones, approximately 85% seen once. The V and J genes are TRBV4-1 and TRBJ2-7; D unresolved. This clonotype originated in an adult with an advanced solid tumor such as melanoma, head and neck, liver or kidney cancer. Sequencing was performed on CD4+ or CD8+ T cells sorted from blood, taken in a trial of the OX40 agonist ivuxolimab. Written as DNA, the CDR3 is TGCGCCAGCAGCCAAGATACCGGCGGTCCTAGCTCCTACGAGCAGTACTTC. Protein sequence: CASSQDTGGPSSYEQYF.